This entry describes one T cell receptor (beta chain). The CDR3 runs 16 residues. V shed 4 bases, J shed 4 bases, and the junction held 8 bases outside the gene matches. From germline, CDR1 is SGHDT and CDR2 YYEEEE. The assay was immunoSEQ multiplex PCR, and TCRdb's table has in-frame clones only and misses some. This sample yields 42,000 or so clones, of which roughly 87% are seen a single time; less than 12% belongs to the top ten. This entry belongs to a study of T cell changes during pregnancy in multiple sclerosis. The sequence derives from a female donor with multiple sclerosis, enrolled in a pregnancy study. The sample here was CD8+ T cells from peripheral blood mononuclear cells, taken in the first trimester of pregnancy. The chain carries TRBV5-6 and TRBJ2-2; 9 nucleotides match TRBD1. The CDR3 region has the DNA TGTGCCAGCAGCCCCTGGGGGACAGGGCTCACCGGGGAGCTGTTTTTT. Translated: CASSPWGTGLTGELFF.